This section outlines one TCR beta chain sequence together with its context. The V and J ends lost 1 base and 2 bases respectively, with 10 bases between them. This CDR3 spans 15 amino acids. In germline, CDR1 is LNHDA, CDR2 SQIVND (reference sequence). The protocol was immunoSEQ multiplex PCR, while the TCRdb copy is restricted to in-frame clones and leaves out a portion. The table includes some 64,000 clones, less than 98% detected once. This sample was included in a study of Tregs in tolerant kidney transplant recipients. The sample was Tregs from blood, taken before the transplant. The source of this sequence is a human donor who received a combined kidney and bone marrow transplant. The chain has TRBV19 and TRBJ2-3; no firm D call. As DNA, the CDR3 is TGTGCCAGTAGTATAGTGTCAGAGGTCACAGATACGCAGTATTTT. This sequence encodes CASSIVSEVTDTQYF.